The clone carrying this T cell receptor (beta chain) was seen only once. The data were obtained in a study of T cell responses to AZD1222 COVID-19 vaccine. Data came from immunoSEQ multiplex PCR; TCRdb stores just in-frame clones and leaves some out. The profile shows around 140,000 clones, roughly 93% of them singletons. The CDR3 totals 11 residues. Germline assignment: CDR1 PRHDT and CDR2 FYEKMQ (reference sequence). V was clipped by 3 bases and J by 5 bases, with 5 bases between them. The origin of this receptor is an adult in good health. The chain is built from TRBV13 and TRBJ2-7; unclear D gene. The material sequenced was peripheral blood, taken on day 0 of AZD1222 vaccination. The CDR3 DNA reads TGTGCCAGCAGCTTCAGGAACGAGCAGTACTTC. Residues: CASSFRNEQYF.